This T cell receptor (beta chain) was sequenced in a study of blood T cell repertoires in COVID-19. As for the study in general: Both acute and convalescent COVID-19 samples were obtained from the United States, Italy and Spain. T cells, B-cell-depleted T cells, or PBMCs provided the cDNA or gDNA that served as material.

In the original processing: Reference gene primer amplification yielded estimated nucleated cell counts. Libraries were prepared by immunoSEQ multiplex PCR; TCRdb keeps only in-frame clonotypes and omits some of them. V, J and clone size are taken as reported in that table, and D and trimming were inferred from the DNA itself. The sample gives roughly 200,000 clones, around 80% of which show up once; 7% is in the top ten. Followed over time, Seattle patients had been enrolled while infection was active. This TCR came from a woman in her forties with COVID-19, enrolled during active disease. The sequenced material came from peripheral blood.

The CDR3 DNA reads TGTGCCAGCAGTTTGAAAGGTCGGACAGTCACTGAAGCTTTCTTT. It codes for CASSLKGRTVTEAFF. This rearrangement joins TRBV6-5 to TRBJ1-1, with D possibly TRBD1 on 6 matching bases. CDR3 size: 15 residues. Germline CDR1 is MNHEY and CDR2 is SVGAGI. Trimming removed 4 bases from V and 4 bases from J, with 16 bases in between.